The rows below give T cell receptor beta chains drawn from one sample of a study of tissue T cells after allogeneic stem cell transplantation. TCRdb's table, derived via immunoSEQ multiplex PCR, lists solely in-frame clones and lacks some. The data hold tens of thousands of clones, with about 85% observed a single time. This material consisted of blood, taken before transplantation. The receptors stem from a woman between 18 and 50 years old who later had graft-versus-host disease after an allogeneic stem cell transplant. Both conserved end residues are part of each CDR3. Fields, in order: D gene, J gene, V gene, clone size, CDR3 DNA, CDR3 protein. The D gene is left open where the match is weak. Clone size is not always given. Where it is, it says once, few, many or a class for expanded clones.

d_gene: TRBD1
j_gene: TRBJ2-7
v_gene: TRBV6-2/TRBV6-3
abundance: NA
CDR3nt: TGTGCCAGCAGCCGCCTCCCTGGGACAGGGCAAGGGGAGCAGTACTTC
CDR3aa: CASSRLPGTGQGEQYF

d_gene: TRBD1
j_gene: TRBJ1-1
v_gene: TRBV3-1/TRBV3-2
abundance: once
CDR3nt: TGTGCCAGCAGCCATTCAGGCAGGGGGACTGAAGCTTTCTTT
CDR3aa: CASSHSGRGTEAFF

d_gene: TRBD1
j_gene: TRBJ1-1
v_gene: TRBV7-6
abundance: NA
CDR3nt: TGTGCCAGCCAATCCCGACAGGGGATGACTGAAGCTTTCTTT
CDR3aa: CASQSRQGMTEAFF

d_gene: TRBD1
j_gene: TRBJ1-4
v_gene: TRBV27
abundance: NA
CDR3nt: TGTGCCAGCAGTTTGTGGACAGGGGAAAAACTGTTTTTT
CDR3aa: CASSLWTGEKLFF

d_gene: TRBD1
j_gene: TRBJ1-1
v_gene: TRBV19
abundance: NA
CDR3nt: TGTGCCAGTAGTCCTCGACAGGGCCGCTTGAACACTGAAGCTTTCTTT
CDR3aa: CASSPRQGRLNTEAFF

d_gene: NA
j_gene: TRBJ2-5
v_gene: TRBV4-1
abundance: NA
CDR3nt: TGCGCCAGCAGCCAAGTTAGGGGCGAGACCCAGTACTTC
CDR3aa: CASSQVRGETQYF

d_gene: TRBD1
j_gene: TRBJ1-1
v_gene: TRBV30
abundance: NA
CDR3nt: TGTGCCTGGAACCCGACAGGGATGAACACTGAAGCTTTCTTT
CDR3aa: CAWNPTGMNTEAFF

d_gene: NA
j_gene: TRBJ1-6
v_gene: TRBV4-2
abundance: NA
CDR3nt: TGTGCCAGCAGCCGGGAACAGAGCTCCTATAATTCACCCCTCCACTTT
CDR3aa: CASSREQSSYNSPLHF

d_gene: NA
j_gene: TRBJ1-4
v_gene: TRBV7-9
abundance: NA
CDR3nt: TGTGCCAGCAGCTTAGGAAGTAGGGGCGAAAAACTGTTTTTT
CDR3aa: CASSLGSRGEKLFF

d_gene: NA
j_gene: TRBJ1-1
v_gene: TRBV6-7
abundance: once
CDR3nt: TGTGCCAGCAGTAACCAAGACAGAATTTCTGAAGCTTTCTTT
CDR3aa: CASSNQDRISEAFF

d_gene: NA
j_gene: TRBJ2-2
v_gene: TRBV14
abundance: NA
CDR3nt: TGTGCCAGCAGCCAAGGGTCCCCAAGGGCCGGGGAGCTGTTTTTT
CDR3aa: CASSQGSPRAGELFF

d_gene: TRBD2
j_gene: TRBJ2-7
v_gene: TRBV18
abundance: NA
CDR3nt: TGTGCCAGCTCACGAGGACTAGCGGGAGACTACGAGCAGTACTTC
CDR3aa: CASSRGLAGDYEQYF

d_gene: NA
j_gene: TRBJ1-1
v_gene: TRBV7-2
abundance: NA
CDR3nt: TGTGCCAGCAGCTTACAAGGAAGCGCTGAAGCTTTCTTT
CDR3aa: CASSLQGSAEAFF

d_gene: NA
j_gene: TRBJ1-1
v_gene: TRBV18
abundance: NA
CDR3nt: TGTGCCAGCTCACCACCATCGATGGGGGTTGAGACTGAAGCTTTCTTT
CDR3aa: CASSPPSMGVETEAFF

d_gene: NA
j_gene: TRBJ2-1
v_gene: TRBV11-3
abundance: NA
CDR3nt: TGTGCCAGCAGCTTATCGGAGAATTGGGACAATGAGCAGTTCTTC
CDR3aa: CASSLSENWDNEQFF

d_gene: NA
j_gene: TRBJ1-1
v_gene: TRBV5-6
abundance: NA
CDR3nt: TGTGCCAGCAGCCCGTGGACAGTCTCGAACACTGAAGCTTTCTTT
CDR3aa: CASSPWTVSNTEAFF

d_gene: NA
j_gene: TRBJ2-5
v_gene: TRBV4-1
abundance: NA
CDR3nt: TGCGCCAGCAGCCAAGATTCCGGGGCCAGCGGAGAGACCCAGTACTTC
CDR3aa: CASSQDSGASGETQYF

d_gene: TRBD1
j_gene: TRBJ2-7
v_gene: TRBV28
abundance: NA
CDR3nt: TGTGCCAGCAGTTCCCTCGGGACAGCCCAGGGCGAGCAGTACTTC
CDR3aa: CASSSLGTAQGEQYF

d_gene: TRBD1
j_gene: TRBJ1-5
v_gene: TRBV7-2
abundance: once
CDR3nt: TGTGCCAGCAGCTTAGATGGCGGGACAGGGGGGGGGCCCCAGCATTTT
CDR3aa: CASSLDGGTGGGPQHF

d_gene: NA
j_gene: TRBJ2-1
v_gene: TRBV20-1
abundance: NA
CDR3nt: TGCAGTGCTGGGGGCCTTAATGAGCAGTTCTTC
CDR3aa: CSAGGLNEQFF

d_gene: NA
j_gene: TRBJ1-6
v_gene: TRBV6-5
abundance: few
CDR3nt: TGTGCCAGCAGTTACGGGCTGAACTATAATTCACCCCTCCACTTT
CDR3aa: CASSYGLNYNSPLHF

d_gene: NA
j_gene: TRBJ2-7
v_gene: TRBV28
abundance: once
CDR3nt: TGTGCCAGCAACGACGTCAGCGAGGGAACCTACGAGCAGTACTTC
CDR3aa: CASNDVSEGTYEQYF

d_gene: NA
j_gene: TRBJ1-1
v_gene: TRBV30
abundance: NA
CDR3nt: TGTGCCTGGAAGACAGCGGGAACTGAAGCTTTCTTT
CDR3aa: CAWKTAGTEAFF

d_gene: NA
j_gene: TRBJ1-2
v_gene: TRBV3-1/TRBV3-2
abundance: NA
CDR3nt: TGTGCCAGCAGCCTAAGACAGACGGATGGCTACACCTTC
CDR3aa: CASSLRQTDGYTF

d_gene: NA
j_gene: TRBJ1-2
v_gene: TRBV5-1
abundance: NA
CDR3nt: TGCGCCAGCAGCTGGGACGGAGATGGCTACACCTTC
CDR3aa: CASSWDGDGYTF

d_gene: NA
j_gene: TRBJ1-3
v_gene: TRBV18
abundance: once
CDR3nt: TGTGCCAGCTCACCGGGGAACTCTGGAAACACCATATATTTT
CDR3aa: CASSPGNSGNTIYF

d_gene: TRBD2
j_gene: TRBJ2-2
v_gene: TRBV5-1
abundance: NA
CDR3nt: TGCGCCAGCAGCTCCCGACTAGCGGACACCGGGGAGCTGTTTTTT
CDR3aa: CASSSRLADTGELFF

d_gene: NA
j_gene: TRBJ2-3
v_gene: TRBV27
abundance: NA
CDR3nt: TGTGCCAGCAGTCCTACTTGGACAGATACGCAGTATTTT
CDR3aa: CASSPTWTDTQYF

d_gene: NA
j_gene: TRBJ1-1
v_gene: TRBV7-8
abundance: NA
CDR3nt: TGTGCCAGCAGCCCGCGTCGGGGAGGGTTTACTGAAGCTTTCTTT
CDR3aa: CASSPRRGGFTEAFF

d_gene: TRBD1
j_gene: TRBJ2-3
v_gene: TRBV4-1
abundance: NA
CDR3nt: TGCGCCAGCAGCCAAGGACAGGGGCACACAGATACGCAGTATTTT
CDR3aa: CASSQGQGHTDTQYF

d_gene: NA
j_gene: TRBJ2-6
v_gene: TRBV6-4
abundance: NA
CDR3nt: TGTGCCAGCAGTTCAGCCTCTGGGGCCAACGTCCTGACTTTC
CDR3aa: CASSSASGANVLTF

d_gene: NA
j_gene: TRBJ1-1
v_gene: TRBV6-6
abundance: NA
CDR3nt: TGTGCCAGCAGTTACCCCGGCAGGGAAATGAACACTGAAGCTTTCTTT
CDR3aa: CASSYPGREMNTEAFF

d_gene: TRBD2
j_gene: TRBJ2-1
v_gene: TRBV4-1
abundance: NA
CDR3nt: TGCGCCAGCAGCCTAGGACTAGCCAACGGATACGGCTACAATGAGCAGTTCTTC
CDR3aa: CASSLGLANGYGYNEQFF

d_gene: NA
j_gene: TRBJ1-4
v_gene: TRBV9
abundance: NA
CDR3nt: TGTGCCAGCAGCGTAGGACCATTTAATGAAAAACTGTTTTTT
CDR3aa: CASSVGPFNEKLFF

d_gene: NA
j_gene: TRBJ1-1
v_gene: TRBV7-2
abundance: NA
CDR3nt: TGTGCCAGCACCACTAAAAGGGACGCAAGGAACACTGAAGCTTTCTTT
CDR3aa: CASTTKRDARNTEAFF

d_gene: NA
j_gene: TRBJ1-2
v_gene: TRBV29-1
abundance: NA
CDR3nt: TGCAGCGTTGCCGGAGCGGCTAACGTCTATGGCTACACCTTC
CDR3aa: CSVAGAANVYGYTF

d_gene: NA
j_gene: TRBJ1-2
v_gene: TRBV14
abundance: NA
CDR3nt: TGTGCCAGCAGCCAAGATGACCCCCGGGACAACTATGGCTACACCTTC
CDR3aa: CASSQDDPRDNYGYTF

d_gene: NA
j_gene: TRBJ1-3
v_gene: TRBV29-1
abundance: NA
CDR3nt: TGCAGCGTTGAATATGTAGGGGAGGGAAACACCATATATTTT
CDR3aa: CSVEYVGEGNTIYF